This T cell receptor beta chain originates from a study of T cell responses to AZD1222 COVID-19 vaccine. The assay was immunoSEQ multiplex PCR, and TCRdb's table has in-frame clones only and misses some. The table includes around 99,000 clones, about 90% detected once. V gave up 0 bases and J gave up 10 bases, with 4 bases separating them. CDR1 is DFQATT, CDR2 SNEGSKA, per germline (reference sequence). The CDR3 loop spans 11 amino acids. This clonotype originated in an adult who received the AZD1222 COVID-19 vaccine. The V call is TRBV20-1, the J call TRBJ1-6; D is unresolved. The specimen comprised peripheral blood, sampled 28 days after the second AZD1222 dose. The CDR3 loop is CSARDISPLHF. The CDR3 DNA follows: TGCAGTGCTAGAGATATATCACCCCTCCACTTT.